The rows below give T cell receptor beta chains drawn from one sample of a study of OX40 agonist ivuxolimab in advanced cancers. Some clones are missing from TCRdb's copy, which holds only in-frame ones; the method was immunoSEQ multiplex PCR. The sample yields 71,000 or so clones, 86% seen once. This sample comprised CD4+ or CD8+ T cells sorted from blood, obtained in a trial of the OX40 agonist ivuxolimab. These receptors were collected from an adult with an advanced solid tumor such as melanoma, head and neck, liver or kidney cancer. Both conserved end residues are part of each CDR3. The D gene is left open where the match is weak. Size is omitted from some rows. Given values are once, few, many or a class for expanded clones.

j_call	clone_size	d_call	cdr3_length	v_call	cdr3_aa	cdr3_nt
TRBJ2-7	NA	NA	12	TRBV7-2	CASSLIRFGQYF	TGTGCCAGCAGCCTGATTAGGTTCGGGCAGTACTTC
TRBJ2-3	NA	NA	12	TRBV19	CASSISRDTQYF	TGTGCCAGTAGTATCTCGAGAGATACGCAGTATTTT
TRBJ2-1	NA	TRBD2	14	TRBV5-4	CASSRGLAHNEQFF	TGTGCCAGCAGCAGGGGACTAGCACACAATGAGCAGTTCTTC
TRBJ2-3	NA	TRBD1	14	TRBV5-1	CASSPGQGGDTQYF	TGCGCCAGCAGCCCAGGACAGGGGGGAGATACGCAGTATTTT
TRBJ2-5	NA	TRBD2	16	TRBV5-1	CASSLAWREGRETQYF	TGCGCCAGCAGCTTGGCCTGGAGGGAGGGTCGGGAGACCCAGTACTTC
TRBJ1-2	NA	NA	13	TRBV6-5	CASSDQANYGYTF	TGTGCCAGCAGCGATCAAGCTAACTATGGCTACACCTTC
TRBJ2-4	once	NA	17	TRBV18	CASSPRRGDATKNIQYF	TGTGCCAGCTCCCCCCGACGAGGGGACGCGACCAAAAACATTCAGTACTTC
TRBJ2-7	NA	NA	11	TRBV7-2	CASSLWDEQYF	TGTGCCAGCAGCCTCTGGGACGAGCAGTACTTC
TRBJ2-1	NA	NA	14	TRBV6-6	CASSTSSLANEQFF	TGTGCCAGCAGTACCTCGTCACTAGCCAATGAGCAGTTCTTC
TRBJ1-3	NA	NA	12	TRBV28	CASSLQGNTIYF	TGTGCCAGCAGTCTACAGGGTAACACCATATATTTT
TRBJ1-1	NA	NA	11	TRBV19	CATTDGQGAFF	TGTGCCACCACAGACGGACAAGGAGCTTTCTTT
TRBJ1-2	NA	NA	15	TRBV4-2	CASSQDPWGARGYTF	TGTGCCAGCAGCCAAGATCCCTGGGGGGCTCGTGGCTACACCTTC
TRBJ1-1	NA	NA	14	TRBV5-1	CASSLQGVGTEAFF	TGCGCCAGCAGCTTGCAGGGAGTAGGTACTGAAGCTTTCTTT
TRBJ2-3	NA	NA	14	TRBV19	CASSIFGGSDTQYF	TGTGCCAGTAGTATATTCGGGGGCTCGGATACGCAGTATTTT
TRBJ2-7	NA	NA	13	TRBV5-1	CASSDRAANEQYF	TGCGCCAGCAGCGATAGAGCGGCAAACGAGCAGTACTTC
TRBJ2-3	NA	NA	16	TRBV5-1	CASSLAWGTSTDTQYF	TGCGCCAGCAGCTTGGCCTGGGGGACTAGCACAGATACGCAGTATTTT
TRBJ2-3	NA	NA	11	TRBV19	CASRLLDTQYF	TGTGCCAGTAGGCTCTTAGATACGCAGTATTTT
TRBJ2-2	NA	TRBD2	15	TRBV6-4	CASSVEAGGPGELFF	TGTGCCAGCAGTGTTGAAGCGGGAGGGCCCGGGGAGCTGTTTTTT
TRBJ1-1	NA	TRBD1	14	TRBV11-1	CASSRDRGNTEAFF	TGTGCCAGCAGCCGAGACAGGGGGAACACTGAAGCTTTCTTT
TRBJ2-3	NA	NA	16	TRBV4-2	CASSQEGLAGGDTQYF	TGTGCCAGCAGCCAAGAGGGGCTAGCCGGTGGGGATACGCAGTATTTT